This is a list of T cell receptor beta chains from one sample in a study of regulatory T cells in long-lasting Graves disease. TCRdb itself ran the multiplex PCR reads through MiXCR, one entry per CDR3 protein. The sample lists approximately 540,000 distinct CDR3 sequences; about 12% were seen once. The sample also formed part of further work on T cells in Graves' hyperthyroidism and ophthalmopathy.

The sample in question was peripheral blood mononuclear cells (PBMCs), obtained at new diagnosis, from a patient treated with antithyroid drugs. The receptors were gathered from a woman under 40 with Graves disease. Both conserved end residues are part of each CDR3.

TRBJ2-7,13,TRBV6-1,CASSFKGSKEQYF
TRBJ1-2,14,TRBV3-1,CASSRTGPNYGYTF
TRBJ2-3,17,TRBV28,CASRGVYGGEGRDTQYF
TRBJ2-1,18,TRBV7-9,CASSLAFLAGGSGDEQFF
TRBJ2-7,14,TRBV19,CASSIAGTIYEQYF
TRBJ2-1,17,TRBV7-9,CASSPQKAGRVVNEQFF
TRBJ1-1,12,TRBV29-1,CSVSRQDAEAFF
TRBJ1-1,14,TRBV18,CASSPGQSNTEAFF
TRBJ2-1,17,TRBV28,CASSLWGRGSSYNEQFF
TRBJ2-3,13,TRBV2,CASSVEVFDTQYF
TRBJ2-1,11,TRBV5-6,CASSHGLAVGF
TRBJ2-7,15,TRBV19,CASSSQGARAYEQYF
TRBJ1-5,17,TRBV19,CASSILRRARGVQPQHF
TRBJ1-4,17,TRBV19,CASSVSSSGSRNEKLFF
TRBJ2-5,15,TRBV20-1,CSARERGLIGETQYF
TRBJ2-6,12,TRBV12-3/TRBV12-4,CATNRGANVLTF
TRBJ1-2,14,TRBV6-5,CASSYAGQGYGYTF
TRBJ2-3,17,TRBV5-1,CASSLESSGRVTDTQYF
TRBJ2-3,17,TRBV4-2,CASSQERAGPSTDTQYF
TRBJ2-2,15,TRBV5-1,CASSPSHENTGELFF
TRBJ1-1,14,TRBV14,CASSRVQSGTEAFF
TRBJ2-6,15,TRBV28,CASSYPPSGANVLTF
TRBJ1-6,15,TRBV6-5,CASSYWGQGDSPLHF
TRBJ2-5,16,TRBV7-2,CASSLASSGGPETQYF
TRBJ2-1,16,TRBV7-9,CASSLEAGGPPNEQFF
TRBJ2-2,14,TRBV27,CASSRQSNTGELFF